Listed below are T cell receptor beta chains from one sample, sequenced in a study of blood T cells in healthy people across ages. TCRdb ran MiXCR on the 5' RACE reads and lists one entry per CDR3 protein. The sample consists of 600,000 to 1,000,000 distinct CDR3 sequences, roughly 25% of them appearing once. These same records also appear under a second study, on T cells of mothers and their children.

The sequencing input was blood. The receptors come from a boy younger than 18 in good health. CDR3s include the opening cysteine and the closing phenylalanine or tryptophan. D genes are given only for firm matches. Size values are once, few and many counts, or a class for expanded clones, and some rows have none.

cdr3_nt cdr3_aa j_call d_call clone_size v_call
TGTGCCAGCAGGCCCACAGCGTCCTCTGGAAACACCATATATTTT CASRPTASSGNTIYF TRBJ1-3 NA NA TRBV7-9
TGTGCCAGCAGCACCAGGGTGTGGGGGGCTCGTAATGAGCAGTTCTTC CASSTRVWGARNEQFF TRBJ2-1 NA NA TRBV9
TGCGCCAGCAGCCACAACAGGATGGAGACCCAGTACTTC CASSHNRMETQYF TRBJ2-5 NA few TRBV4-3
TGTGCCAGAGAAAGGAAACCGGGGAACACTGAAGCTTTCTTT CARERKPGNTEAFF TRBJ1-1 NA NA TRBV2
TGTGCCAGCAGTTTGATAAGGGTGGCTAGAGAGACCCAGTACTTC CASSLIRVARETQYF TRBJ2-5 NA few TRBV27
TGTGCCAGCAGCGCCACCGGGGGCGCAAGCTATGGCTACACCTTC CASSATGGASYGYTF TRBJ1-2 NA NA TRBV7-3
TGCAGCGTCCCCGCGGGCGGGAGTTCGAATGAGCAGTTCTTC CSVPAGGSSNEQFF TRBJ2-1 TRBD2 few TRBV29-1
TGTGCCAGCTCCCCCCGGGCCGAAAGCTCCCACGAGCAGTACTTC CASSPRAESSHEQYF TRBJ2-7 NA NA TRBV18
TGTGCCAGCAGCTTAGATATTGGTTATGAGCAGTTCTTC CASSLDIGYEQFF TRBJ2-1 NA NA TRBV11-2
TGTGCCAGCAGCTCCTCACTAGCGGCGGGAATCACAGATACGCAGTATTTT CASSSSLAAGITDTQYF TRBJ2-3 TRBD2 few TRBV7-9
TGTGCCAGCAGTTCCGGGACAACCAACACTGAAGCTTTCTTT CASSSGTTNTEAFF TRBJ1-1 NA many TRBV12-3/TRBV12-4
TGTGCCAGCAGCTTAGGGGACAGGGGGATCCAAGAGACCCAGTACTTC CASSLGDRGIQETQYF TRBJ2-5 TRBD1 NA TRBV11-2
TGTGCCAGCAGCACCGGACAGGGATACTACAATGAGCAGTTCTTC CASSTGQGYYNEQFF TRBJ2-1 TRBD1 few TRBV7-3
TGCGCCAGCAGCCAGGAAGTGTTCTTCTATAATTCACCCCTCCACTTT CASSQEVFFYNSPLHF TRBJ1-6 NA few TRBV4-3
TGTGCCAGCAGTGACAGGGTCCCCGGGGAGCTGTTTTTT CASSDRVPGELFF TRBJ2-2 TRBD1 NA TRBV6-2/TRBV6-3
TGCAGTGCTCGGGACAGGTGGGGCAATGAGCAGTTCTTC CSARDRWGNEQFF TRBJ2-1 TRBD1 few TRBV20-1
TGCGCCAGCAGCCAAACGTCTTACACCGCTAACTATGGCTACACCTTC CASSQTSYTANYGYTF TRBJ1-2 NA NA TRBV4-3
TGTGCCAGCAGCCAAGCCCCCAGGAGTTCCCAAAACATTCAGTACTTC CASSQAPRSSQNIQYF TRBJ2-4 NA NA TRBV14
TGTGCCAGCAGTCCCCGGGGGGTAGCCAAAAACATTCAGTACTTC CASSPRGVAKNIQYF TRBJ2-4 TRBD2 NA TRBV12-3/TRBV12-4
TGTGCCAGCAGTTTCGGACAGGGGGTTCTCTCCTACGAGCAGTACTTC CASSFGQGVLSYEQYF TRBJ2-7 TRBD1 few TRBV28
TGTGCCAGCAGTGCCCCCGGGGCCAACGTCCTGACTTTC CASSAPGANVLTF TRBJ2-6 NA few TRBV28
TGTGCCAGCACCCAACGTGGGGGCAGGCTCACAGATACGCAGTATTTT CASTQRGGRLTDTQYF TRBJ2-3 NA few TRBV28
TGCAGCGTTGACAGTACTAGCGGGGGTGGGACCCAGTACTTC CSVDSTSGGGTQYF TRBJ2-5 TRBD2 NA TRBV29-1
TGTGCCAGCTCACCATGGGGTTTAAGCCACGAGCAGTACTTC CASSPWGLSHEQYF TRBJ2-7 NA few TRBV18
TGTGCCAGCAGCTTCCCAGGACAGGGTCGTTTCGAGCAGTACTTC CASSFPGQGRFEQYF TRBJ2-7 TRBD1 NA TRBV7-8
TGCGCCAGCAGCTTGGCGGGGGGGCGACTTGTCTACGAGCAGTACTTC CASSLAGGRLVYEQYF TRBJ2-7 TRBD2 NA TRBV5-1
TGTGCCAGCAGACCAACTAGCGGGAGATTCCACGAGCAGTACTTC CASRPTSGRFHEQYF TRBJ2-7 TRBD2 NA TRBV7-9
TGTGCCAGCAAAGGGGGCAATGGGGAAAAACTGTTTTTT CASKGGNGEKLFF TRBJ1-4 TRBD1 once TRBV28
TGCAGTGCTACAAGCCCCGGGTCCAAAAACATTCAGTACTTC CSATSPGSKNIQYF TRBJ2-4 NA NA TRBV20-1
TGCGCCAGCAGCTTCGACAGCTACACTGAAGCTTTCTTT CASSFDSYTEAFF TRBJ1-1 NA NA TRBV5-1
TGTGCCAGCAGCTTGGCACAACTAGCGGGAGTAAATGAGCAGTTCTTC CASSLAQLAGVNEQFF TRBJ2-1 TRBD2 NA TRBV7-3
TGTGCCAGTTCGGACAGGAACTATGGCTACACCTTC CASSDRNYGYTF TRBJ1-2 TRBD1 many TRBV3-1
TGTGCCAGCAGCCCACGGAGGGGCTATGAGCAGTTCTTC CASSPRRGYEQFF TRBJ2-1 NA few TRBV11-2
TGTGCCAGCAGACCTGGGACTAGCGGGGGGTATATCACAGATACGCAGTATTTT CASRPGTSGGYITDTQYF TRBJ2-3 TRBD2 few TRBV12-3/TRBV12-4
TGTGCCACCAGGGCCACAGGGGCAGACGAGCAGTACTTC CATRATGADEQYF TRBJ2-7 TRBD1 few TRBV24-1
TGCAGTGCTAGGGCTGTGGGGTCGGTCCAAGAGACCCAGTACTTC CSARAVGSVQETQYF TRBJ2-5 NA few TRBV20-1
TGCGCCAGCAGCCAAGCTCCAGGGTACGAGCAGTACTTC CASSQAPGYEQYF TRBJ2-7 NA NA TRBV4-3